This is a list of T cell receptor beta chains from one sample in a study of CD8 T cells in ankylosing spondylitis. TCRdb passed the 5' RACE reads through MiXCR, listing each CDR3 protein once. The sample shows some 840,000 distinct CDR3 sequences, over 9.5% of them seen only once. Specimen: blood, either unsorted or a sorted T cell fraction (not recorded which). These receptors originate from a male donor with ankylosing spondylitis. Each CDR3 is given with its conserved first and last residue. The D gene is left open where the match is weak. Not every row has a clone size; where given, it reads once, few, many or a size class.

>.|TRBJ1-5|TRBV19|.|13
TGTGCCAGTAGCGAAGGTGCCGGGGCCCCCCAGCATTTT
CASSEGAGAPQHF
>.|TRBJ2-1|TRBV20-1|.|14
TGCAGTGCTAGAGATTACGGGACGAGCAATGAGCAGTTCTTC
CSARDYGTSNEQFF
>.|TRBJ2-4|TRBV6-6|.|13
TGTGCCACCCAACAGGGAGCCAAAAACATTCAGTACTTC
CATQQGAKNIQYF
>.|TRBJ1-3|TRBV6-1|.|15
TGTGCCAGCAGTAGGAACCGGGACATTGGAAACACCATATATTTT
CASSRNRDIGNTIYF
>many|TRBJ1-2|TRBV29-1|TRBD1|12
TGCAGCGTGACCGACAGGGGAAGTGGCTACACCTTC
CSVTDRGSGYTF
>few|TRBJ2-7|TRBV7-2|TRBD2|15
TGTGCCAGCAGCTTAGTCGGGAGGGCTACCTACGAGCAGTACTTC
CASSLVGRATYEQYF
>many|TRBJ1-1|TRBV7-2|.|14
TGTGCCAGCAGCTTATTTTGGGGGAACACTGAAGCTTTCTTT
CASSLFWGNTEAFF
>few|TRBJ2-7|TRBV11-2|TRBD2|16
TGTGCCAGCAGCTTAGGACTAGCGGGAGGGGGCTACGAGCAGTACTTC
CASSLGLAGGGYEQYF
>many|TRBJ2-7|TRBV5-1|.|14
TGCGCCAGCAGCTTGGTATCCCCGAGTCACGAGCAGTACTTC
CASSLVSPSHEQYF
>.|TRBJ2-5|TRBV6-2/TRBV6-3|.|15
TGTGCCAGCAGTTACGTCGGGACCCCATTGGAGACCCAGTACTTC
CASSYVGTPLETQYF
>.|TRBJ1-4|TRBV5-1|.|16
TGCGCCAGCAGCTTTATGAGCAGGGGAAGGAATGAAAAACTGTTTTTT
CASSFMSRGRNEKLFF
>few|TRBJ2-7|TRBV6-2/TRBV6-3|TRBD1|16
TGTGCCAGCAGTATCCGGACAGGGGGGTCCACCTACGAGCAGTACTTC
CASSIRTGGSTYEQYF
>once|TRBJ1-3|TRBV13|.|15
TGTGCCAGCAGCCCCCGTGGGGAACGTAGAAACACCATATATTTT
CASSPRGERRNTIYF
>few|TRBJ2-2|TRBV11-2|.|14
TGTGCCAGCAGCAAGAAACAGGAGATTGGGGAGCTGTTTTTT
CASSKKQEIGELFF
>few|TRBJ1-6|TRBV5-1|.|15
TGCGCCAGCAGCTTGCGAGGGAACGACGGGTCACCCCTCCACTTT
CASSLRGNDGSPLHF
>.|TRBJ1-1|TRBV27|.|15
TGTGCCAGCTGTTTCGGGACCTACCCTAACACTGAAGCTTTCTTT
CASCFGTYPNTEAFF
>.|TRBJ1-2|TRBV6-1|.|19
TGTGCCAGCAGGCCAACGGGGCCGGGGTCTTGGGTTGTCAACTATGGCTACACCTTC
CASRPTGPGSWVVNYGYTF
>few|TRBJ2-1|TRBV4-3|.|14
TGCGCCAGCAGCCCCGATTGGGTACTCAATGAGCAGTTCTTC
CASSPDWVLNEQFF
>.|TRBJ2-7|TRBV6-6|.|13
TGTGCCAGCACCTCTAAGAGCTCCTACGAGCAGTACTTC
CASTSKSSYEQYF
>.|TRBJ2-1|TRBV5-1|.|15
TGCGCCAGCAGCTTGAGGGCGACGAGGAACGGTGAGCAGTTCTTC
CASSLRATRNGEQFF
>.|TRBJ2-3|TRBV6-5|TRBD2|18
TGTGCCAGCAGTTACTCGTTTGTCCTAGCGGATAAGCGGGGTACGCAGTATTTT
CASSYSFVLADKRGTQYF
>few|TRBJ2-4|TRBV29-1|.|14
TGCAGCGTTGTGGCCGGGGGATTTGGGAACATTCAGTACTTC
CSVVAGGFGNIQYF
>few|TRBJ2-7|TRBV12-3/TRBV12-4|TRBD2|17
TGTGCCAGCAGTCCAGCCCCTCCGGGACTAGCGACCCACGAGCAGTACTTC
CASSPAPPGLATHEQYF
>few|TRBJ2-3|TRBV12-5|.|13
TGTGCTAGTGGCCTAGGGACACCTGATACGCAGTATTTT
CASGLGTPDTQYF
>few|TRBJ1-4|TRBV20-1|.|15
TGCAGTGCTAAACAGACCCTTTCAACTAATGAAAAACTGTTTTTT
CSAKQTLSTNEKLFF
>few|TRBJ2-5|TRBV7-8|TRBD2|13
TGTGCCAGCACGACTAGCGGCCAAGAGACCCAGTACTTC
CASTTSGQETQYF
>.|TRBJ1-5|TRBV7-9|TRBD1|17
TGTGCCAGCAGCCCGGACAGGGAATGGATTAGCAATCAGCCCCAGCATTTT
CASSPDREWISNQPQHF
>.|TRBJ2-2|TRBV3-1|TRBD1|15
TGTGCCAGCAGCCAAAGGGACAGGGAGGCCGGGGAGCTGTTTTTT
CASSQRDREAGELFF
>few|TRBJ2-1|TRBV6-1|TRBD2|15
TGTGCCAGCACCTCAAGCGGGAGCTTATTCGATGAGCAGTTCTTC
CASTSSGSLFDEQFF
>.|TRBJ2-7|TRBV18|.|13
TGTGCCAGCTCACGACAGATTAACTACGAGCAGTACTTC
CASSRQINYEQYF
>few|TRBJ2-1|TRBV4-1|TRBD1|16
TGCGCCAGCAGCCATACCGGGACAGGGATTGTCGATGAGCAGTTCTTC
CASSHTGTGIVDEQFF
>.|TRBJ1-2|TRBV18|.|13
TGTGCCAGCTCGCCGACAGAGCTATATGGCTACACCTTC
CASSPTELYGYTF
>many|TRBJ2-3|TRBV20-1|TRBD2|15
TGCAGTGCTATTTACGGGGGGGCCGGCCGAGATACGCAGTATTTT
CSAIYGGAGRDTQYF
>.|TRBJ2-7|TRBV5-1|.|14
TGCGCCAGCAGCTTCCAGGGCCATCCCTACGAGCAGTACTTC
CASSFQGHPYEQYF
>.|TRBJ2-5|TRBV12-3/TRBV12-4|.|16
TGTGCCAGCACCCCCGGAGGGGGGAGTCTACAAGAGACCCAGTACTTC
CASTPGGGSLQETQYF
>.|TRBJ2-3|TRBV4-3|TRBD2|16
TGCGCCAGCAGCCAAAATGCACTAGCGGGTGGAGATACGCAGTATTTT
CASSQNALAGGDTQYF
>.|TRBJ2-1|TRBV7-2|.|16
TGTGCCAGCAGTTCACCAGCCGGAGGGCCTAACAATGAGCAGTTCTTC
CASSSPAGGPNNEQFF
>few|TRBJ1-2|TRBV7-3|TRBD1|15
TGTGCCAGCAGCCCAAGTCGGGACAGCTCGACTGGCTACACCTTC
CASSPSRDSSTGYTF
>.|TRBJ1-5|TRBV7-8|.|15
TGTGCCAGCAGCAAGAATTGGGGGGGCGGGCAGCCCCAGCATTTT
CASSKNWGGGQPQHF
>few|TRBJ2-1|TRBV5-1|.|12
TGCGCCAGCAGCTCATCAGGTCTAAGGCAGTTCTTC
CASSSSGLRQFF
>once|TRBJ2-5|TRBV27|.|14
TGTGCCAGCAGTTCCCTATCCCAAGGGGGGACCCAGTACTTC
CASSSLSQGGTQYF
>many|TRBJ2-6|TRBV29-1|TRBD1|15
TGCAGCGTCCAGGGGGTTAAAGCTGGGGCCAACGTCCTGACTTTC
CSVQGVKAGANVLTF
>.|TRBJ2-1|TRBV7-6|.|15
TGTGCCAGCAGCAGGGGGGGACCCACCTACAATGAGCAGTTCTTC
CASSRGGPTYNEQFF
>.|TRBJ2-2|TRBV10-3|.|12
TGTGCCATCAATGGGGGATCCGGGGAGCTGTTTTTT
CAINGGSGELFF
>.|TRBJ2-7|TRBV20-1|TRBD2|12
TGCAGTGCTGTCCGACTAGCGCGGGAGCAGTACTTC
CSAVRLAREQYF
>.|TRBJ2-3|TRBV7-9|.|14
TGTGCCAGCAGACTAGGGGGGGGCCCAGATACGCAGTATTTT
CASRLGGGPDTQYF
>.|TRBJ2-6|TRBV7-9|TRBD1|17
TGTGCCAGCGGCTTGGACAGGGCGATCTTTGGGGCCAACGTCCTGACTTTC
CASGLDRAIFGANVLTF
>.|TRBJ1-3|TRBV6-2/TRBV6-3|.|13
TGTGCCAGCAGGCGACAGGCTGGAAACACCATATATTTT
CASRRQAGNTIYF
>.|TRBJ2-3|TRBV5-1|.|12
TGCGCCAGCAGCCTGAACTTAGATACGCAGTATTTT
CASSLNLDTQYF
>few|TRBJ2-5|TRBV9|TRBD1|16
TGTGCCAGCAGCGTAGGGTCAACAGGGGGTCAAGAGACCCAGTACTTC
CASSVGSTGGQETQYF
>many|TRBJ2-4|TRBV20-1|.|16
TGCAGTGCGGGGGCCCGACGAGGACTAGCCAAAAACATTCAGTACTTC
CSAGARRGLAKNIQYF
>many|TRBJ2-3|TRBV7-6|.|14
TGTGCCAGCAGCTTAGTCTCGGCGAGGGATACGCAGTATTTT
CASSLVSARDTQYF
>few|TRBJ2-7|TRBV10-2|.|16
TGCGCCAGCAGTGAGATCGGAACGGGGGGCTCTTACGAGCAGTACTTC
CASSEIGTGGSYEQYF